This T cell receptor beta chain was profiled in a study of T cell responses to AZD1222 COVID-19 vaccine. Germline lookup yields CDR1 SGHNT and CDR2 YENEEA. The CDR3 loop spans 15 amino acids. The ends lost 4 bases at V and 7 bases at J; junction bases unmatched: 7. Clones were sequenced by immunoSEQ multiplex PCR, and TCRdb holds only the in-frame ones, with some missing. The sample comprises around 150,000 clones, more than 85% of which are singletons, and less than 1.5% rests with the top ten. The V call is TRBV11-3, the J call TRBJ2-2, with 9 bases that match TRBD1. This material consisted of peripheral blood, taken 28 days after the second AZD1222 dose. The source of this sequence is an adult who received the AZD1222 COVID-19 vaccine. CDR3 region: CASSSTGGAFGELFF. CDR3 DNA sequence: TGTGCCAGCAGCTCTACAGGGGGCGCGTTCGGGGAGCTGTTTTTT.